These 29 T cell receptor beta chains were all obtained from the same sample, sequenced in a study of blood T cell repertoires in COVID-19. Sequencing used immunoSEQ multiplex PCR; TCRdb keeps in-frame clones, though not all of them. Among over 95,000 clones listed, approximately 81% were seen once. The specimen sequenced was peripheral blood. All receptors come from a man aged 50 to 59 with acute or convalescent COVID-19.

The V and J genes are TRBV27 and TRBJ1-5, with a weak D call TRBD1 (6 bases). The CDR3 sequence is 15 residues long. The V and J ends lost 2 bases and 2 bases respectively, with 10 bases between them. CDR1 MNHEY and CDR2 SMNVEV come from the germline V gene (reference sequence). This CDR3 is CASSLKRQGNQPQHF. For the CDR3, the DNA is TGTGCCAGCAGTTTAAAAAGACAGGGCAATCAGCCCCAGCATTTT.

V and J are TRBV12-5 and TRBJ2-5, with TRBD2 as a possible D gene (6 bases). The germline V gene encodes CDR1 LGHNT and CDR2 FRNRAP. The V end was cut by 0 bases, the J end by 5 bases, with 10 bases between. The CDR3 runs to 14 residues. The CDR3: CASGLVMEGETQYF. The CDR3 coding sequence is TGTGCTAGTGGTTTGGTAATGGAGGGGGAGACCCAGTACTTC. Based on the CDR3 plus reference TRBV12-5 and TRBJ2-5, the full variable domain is DARVTQTPRHKVTEMGQEVTMRCQPILGHNTVFWYRQTMMQGLELLAYFRNRAPLDDSGMPKDRFSAEMPDATLATLKIQPSEPRDSAVYFCASGLVMEGETQYFGPGTRLLVL.

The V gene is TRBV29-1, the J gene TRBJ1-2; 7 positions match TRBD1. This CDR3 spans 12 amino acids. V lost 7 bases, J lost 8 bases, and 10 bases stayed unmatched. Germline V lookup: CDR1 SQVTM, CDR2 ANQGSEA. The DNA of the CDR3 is TGCAGCGGATACGGGGGACAGCAAGGCTACACCTTC. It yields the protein CSGYGGQQGYTF.

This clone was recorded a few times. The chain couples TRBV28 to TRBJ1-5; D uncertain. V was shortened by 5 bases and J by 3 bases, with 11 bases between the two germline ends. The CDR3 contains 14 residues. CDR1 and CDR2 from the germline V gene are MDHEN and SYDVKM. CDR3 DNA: TGTGCCAGCAGTGGAGAGTCTTTCAATCAGCCCCAGCATTTT. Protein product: CASSGESFNQPQHF.

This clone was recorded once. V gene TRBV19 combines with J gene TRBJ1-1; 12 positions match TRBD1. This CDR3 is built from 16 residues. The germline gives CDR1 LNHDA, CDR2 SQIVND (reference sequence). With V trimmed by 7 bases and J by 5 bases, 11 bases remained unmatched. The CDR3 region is CASIRDRGQFWTEAFF. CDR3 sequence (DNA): TGTGCCAGTATTAGGGACAGGGGGCAGTTTTGGACTGAAGCTTTCTTT.

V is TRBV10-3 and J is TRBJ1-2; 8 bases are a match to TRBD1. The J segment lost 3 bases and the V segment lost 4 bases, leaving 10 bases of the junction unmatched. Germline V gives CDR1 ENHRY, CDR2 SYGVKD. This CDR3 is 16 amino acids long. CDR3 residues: CAISVPETGDYYGYTF. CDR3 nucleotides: TGTGCCATCAGTGTGCCGGAGACAGGGGACTACTATGGCTACACCTTC.

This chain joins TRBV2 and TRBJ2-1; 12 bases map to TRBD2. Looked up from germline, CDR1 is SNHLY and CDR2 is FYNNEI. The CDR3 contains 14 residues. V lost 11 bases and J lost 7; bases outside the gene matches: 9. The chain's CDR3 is CACIPSGGGNEQFF. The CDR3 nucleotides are TGTGCCTGCATTCCTAGCGGGGGGGGAAATGAGCAGTTCTTC.

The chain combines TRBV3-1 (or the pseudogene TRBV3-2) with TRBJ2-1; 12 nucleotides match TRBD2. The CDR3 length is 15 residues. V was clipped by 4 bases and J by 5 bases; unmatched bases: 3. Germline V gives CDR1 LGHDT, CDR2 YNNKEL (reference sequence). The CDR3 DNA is TGTGCCAGCAGCCGACTAGCGGGGGCCAACAATGAGCAGTTCTTC. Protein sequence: CASSRLAGANNEQFF.

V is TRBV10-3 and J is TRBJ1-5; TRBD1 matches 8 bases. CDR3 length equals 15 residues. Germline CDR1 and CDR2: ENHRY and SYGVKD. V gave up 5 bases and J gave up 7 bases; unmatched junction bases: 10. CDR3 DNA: TGTGCCATCAGTTCGGGCAGGGGGCAGGGGCAGCCCCAGCATTTT. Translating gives CAISSGRGQGQPQHF.

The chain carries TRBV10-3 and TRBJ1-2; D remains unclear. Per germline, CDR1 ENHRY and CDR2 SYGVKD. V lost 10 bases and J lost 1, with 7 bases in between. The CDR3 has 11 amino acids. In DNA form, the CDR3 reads TGTGCCACATGGAGTAACTATGGCTACACCTTC. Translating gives CATWSNYGYTF.

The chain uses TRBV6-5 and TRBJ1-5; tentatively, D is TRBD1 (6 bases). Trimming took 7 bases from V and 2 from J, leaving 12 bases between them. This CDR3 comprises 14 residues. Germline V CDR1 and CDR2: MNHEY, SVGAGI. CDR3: CASKNRVGNQPQHF. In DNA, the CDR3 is TGTGCCAGCAAAAACAGGGTCGGCAATCAGCCCCAGCATTTT.

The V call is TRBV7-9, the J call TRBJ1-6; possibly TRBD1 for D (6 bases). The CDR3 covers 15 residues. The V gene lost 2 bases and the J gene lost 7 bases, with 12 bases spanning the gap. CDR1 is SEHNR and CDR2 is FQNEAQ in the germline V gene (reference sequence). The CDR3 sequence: CASSLRGQRNSPLHF. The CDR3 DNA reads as TGTGCCAGCAGCTTAAGGGGACAAAGAAATTCACCCCTCCACTTT. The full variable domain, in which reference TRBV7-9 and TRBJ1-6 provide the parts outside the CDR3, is DTGVSQNPRHKITKRGQNVTFRCDPISEHNRLYWYRQTLGQGPEFLTYFQNEAQLEKSRLLSDRFSAERPKGSFSTLEIQRTEQGDSAMYLCASSLRGQRNSPLHFGNGTRLTVT.

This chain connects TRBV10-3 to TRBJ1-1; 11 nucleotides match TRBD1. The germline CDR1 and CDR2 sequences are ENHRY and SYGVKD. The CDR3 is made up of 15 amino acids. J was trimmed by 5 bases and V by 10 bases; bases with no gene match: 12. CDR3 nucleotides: TGTGCCACCATGGGACAGGGGGTATCTGGAACTGAAGCTTTCTTT. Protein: CATMGQGVSGTEAFF.

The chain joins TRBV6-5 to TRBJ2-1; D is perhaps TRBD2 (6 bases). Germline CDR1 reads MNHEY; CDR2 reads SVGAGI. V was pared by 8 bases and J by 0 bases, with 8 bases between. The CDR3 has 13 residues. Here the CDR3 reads CASRGSSYNEQFF. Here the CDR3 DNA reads TGTGCCAGCCGGGGGAGCTCCTACAATGAGCAGTTCTTC.

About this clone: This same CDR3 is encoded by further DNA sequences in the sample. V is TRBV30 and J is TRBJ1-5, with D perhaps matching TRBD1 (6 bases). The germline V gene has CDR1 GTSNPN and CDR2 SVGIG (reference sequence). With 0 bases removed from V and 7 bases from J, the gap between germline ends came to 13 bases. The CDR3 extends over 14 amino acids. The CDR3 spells CAWSVGRGNQPQHF. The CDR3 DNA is TGTGCCTGGAGTGTAGGCAGGGGAAACCAGCCCCAGCATTTT.

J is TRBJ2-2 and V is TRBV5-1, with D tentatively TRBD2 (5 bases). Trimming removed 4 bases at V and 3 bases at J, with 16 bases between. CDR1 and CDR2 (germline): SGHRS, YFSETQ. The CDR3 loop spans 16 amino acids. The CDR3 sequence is CASSPGVARDTGELFF. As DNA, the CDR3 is TGCGCCAGCAGCCCCGGGGTGGCGCGAGACACCGGGGAGCTGTTTTTT.

The CDR3, as DNA: TGTGCCACCAGCGAAGAATCAATTAGGGGACAGGGGGCGAGTCTCGATGAGCAGTTCTTC. Translation: CATSEESIRGQGASLDEQFF. The chain links TRBV24-1 to TRBJ2-1, with 12 bases matching TRBD1. This CDR3 contains 20 residues. Losses at the gene ends were 7 bases for V and 8 bases for J; bases not matched to a gene: 23. CDR1 KGHDR and CDR2 SFDVKD come from the germline V gene.

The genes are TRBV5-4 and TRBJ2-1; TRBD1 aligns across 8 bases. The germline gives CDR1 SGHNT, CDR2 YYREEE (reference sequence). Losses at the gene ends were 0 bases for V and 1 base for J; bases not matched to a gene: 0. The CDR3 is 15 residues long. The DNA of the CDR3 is TGTGCCAGCAGCTTGGGGACAGGGTCCTACAATGAGCAGTTCTTC. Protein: CASSLGTGSYNEQFF.

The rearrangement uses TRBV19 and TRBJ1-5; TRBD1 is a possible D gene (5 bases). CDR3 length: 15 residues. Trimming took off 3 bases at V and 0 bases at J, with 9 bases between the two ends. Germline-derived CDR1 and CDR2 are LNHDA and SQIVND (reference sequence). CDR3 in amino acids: CASSIEQGSNQPQHF. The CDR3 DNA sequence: TGTGCCAGTAGTATCGAGCAGGGTAGCAATCAGCCCCAGCATTTT.

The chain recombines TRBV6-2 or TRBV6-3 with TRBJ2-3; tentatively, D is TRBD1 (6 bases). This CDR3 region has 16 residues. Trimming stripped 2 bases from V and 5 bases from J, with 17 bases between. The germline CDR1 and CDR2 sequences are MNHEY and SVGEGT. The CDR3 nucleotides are TGTGCCAGCAGTTACGATTGGGCAGGGGCGGGAGATACGCAGTATTTT. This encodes CASSYDWAGAGDTQYF.

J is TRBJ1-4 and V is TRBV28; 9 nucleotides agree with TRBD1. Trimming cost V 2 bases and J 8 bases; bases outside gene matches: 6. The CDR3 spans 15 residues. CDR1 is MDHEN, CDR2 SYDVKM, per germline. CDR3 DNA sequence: TGTGCCAGCAGTTTACCGACAGGGGGAGGGGAAAAACTGTTTTTT. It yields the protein CASSLPTGGGEKLFF.

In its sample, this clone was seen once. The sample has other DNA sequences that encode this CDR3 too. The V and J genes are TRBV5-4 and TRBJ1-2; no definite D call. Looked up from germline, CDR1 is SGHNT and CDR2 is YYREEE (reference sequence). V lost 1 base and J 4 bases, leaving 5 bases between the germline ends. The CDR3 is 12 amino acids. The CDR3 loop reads CASSLRGYGYTF. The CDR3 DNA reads TGTGCCAGCAGCTTGCGAGGCTATGGCTACACCTTC.

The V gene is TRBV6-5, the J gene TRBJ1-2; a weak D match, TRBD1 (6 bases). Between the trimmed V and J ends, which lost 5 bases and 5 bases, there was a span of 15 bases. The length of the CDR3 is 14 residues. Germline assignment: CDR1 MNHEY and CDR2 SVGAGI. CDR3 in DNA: TGTGCCAGCAGTCCGACGGACAGCGTGTATGGCTACACCTTC. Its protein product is CASSPTDSVYGYTF.

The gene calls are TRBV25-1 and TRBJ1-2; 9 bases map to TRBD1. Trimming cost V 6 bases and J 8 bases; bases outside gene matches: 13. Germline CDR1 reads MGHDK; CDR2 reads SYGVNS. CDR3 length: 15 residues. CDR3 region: CASSVSGTGSEGYTF. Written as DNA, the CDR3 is TGTGCCAGCAGCGTCTCCGGGACAGGGTCCGAGGGCTACACCTTC.

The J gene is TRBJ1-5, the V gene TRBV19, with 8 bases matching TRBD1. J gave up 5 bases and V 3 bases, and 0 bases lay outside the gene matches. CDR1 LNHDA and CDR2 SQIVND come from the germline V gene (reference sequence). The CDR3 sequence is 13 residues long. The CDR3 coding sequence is TGTGCCAGTAGTATGACAGGGGATCAGCCCCAGCATTTT. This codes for CASSMTGDQPQHF.

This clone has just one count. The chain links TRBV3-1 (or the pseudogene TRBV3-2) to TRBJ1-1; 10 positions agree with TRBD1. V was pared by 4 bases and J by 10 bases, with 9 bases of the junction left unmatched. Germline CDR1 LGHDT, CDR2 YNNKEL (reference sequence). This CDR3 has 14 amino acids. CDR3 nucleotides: TGTGCCAGCAGCCCCGTCGACAGGGGGCCAGGAGCTTTCTTT. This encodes CASSPVDRGPGAFF.

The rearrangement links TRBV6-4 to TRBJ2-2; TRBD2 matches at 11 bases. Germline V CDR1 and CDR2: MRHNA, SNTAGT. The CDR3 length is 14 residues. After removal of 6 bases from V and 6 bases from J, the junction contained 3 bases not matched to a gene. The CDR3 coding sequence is TGTGCCAGCAGACTAGCGGGGGAGTCCGGGGAGCTGTTTTTT. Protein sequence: CASRLAGESGELFF.

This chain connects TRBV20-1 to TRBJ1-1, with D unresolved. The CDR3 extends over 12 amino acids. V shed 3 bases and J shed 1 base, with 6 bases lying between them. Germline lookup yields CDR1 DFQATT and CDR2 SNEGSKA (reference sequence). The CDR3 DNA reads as TGCAGTGCTAGTCCCAAGAACACTGAAGCTTTCTTT. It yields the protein CSASPKNTEAFF.

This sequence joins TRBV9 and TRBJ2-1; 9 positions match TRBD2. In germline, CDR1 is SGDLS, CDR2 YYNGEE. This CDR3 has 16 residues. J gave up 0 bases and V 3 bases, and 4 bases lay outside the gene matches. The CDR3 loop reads CASSAGGGASYNEQFF. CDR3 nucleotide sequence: TGTGCCAGCAGCGCGGGCGGGGGGGCCTCCTACAATGAGCAGTTCTTC.